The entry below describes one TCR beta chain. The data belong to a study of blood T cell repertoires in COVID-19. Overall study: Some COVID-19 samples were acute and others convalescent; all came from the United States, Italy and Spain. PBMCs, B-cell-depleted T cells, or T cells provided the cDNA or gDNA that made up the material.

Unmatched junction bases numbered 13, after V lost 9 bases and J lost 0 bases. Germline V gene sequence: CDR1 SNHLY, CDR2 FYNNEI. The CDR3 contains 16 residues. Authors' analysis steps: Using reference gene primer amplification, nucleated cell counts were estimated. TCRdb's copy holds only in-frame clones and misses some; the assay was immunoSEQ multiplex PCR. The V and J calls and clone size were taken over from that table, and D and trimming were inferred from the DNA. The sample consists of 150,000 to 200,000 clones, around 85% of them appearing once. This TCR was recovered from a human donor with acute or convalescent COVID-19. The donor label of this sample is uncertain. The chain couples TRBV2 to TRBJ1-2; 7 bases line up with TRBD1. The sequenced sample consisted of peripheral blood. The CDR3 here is CARQGEGGAANYGYTF. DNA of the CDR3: TGTGCCAGGCAGGGGGAAGGAGGGGCAGCTAACTATGGCTACACCTTC. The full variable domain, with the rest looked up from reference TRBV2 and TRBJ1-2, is EPEVTQTPSHQVTQMGQEVILRCVPISNHLYFYWYRQILGQKVEFLVSFYNNEISEKSEIFDDQFSVERPDGSNFTLKIRSTKLEDSAMYFCARQGEGGAANYGYTFGSGTRLTVV.